This TCR beta chain was identified in a study of blood T cell repertoires in COVID-19. Trimming pared 4 bases from V and 7 bases from J, leaving 13 bases between. The CDR3 consists of 13 residues. As handled by the study authors: Amplification of reference gene primers provided the estimated nucleated cell counts. Only in-frame clones appear in the TCRdb table, and some are missing; sequencing was by immunoSEQ multiplex PCR. V, J and clone size were drawn from that table, and D and trimming were deduced from the DNA. The sample holds about 130,000 clones, roughly 90% seen once. This clone appeared a single time.

This chain links TRBV12-3 or TRBV12-4 with TRBJ1-2; D ambiguous. This TCR was recovered from a man aged 55 to 70 with COVID-19, enrolled during active disease. Sequenced sample: peripheral blood. CDR3 sequence (DNA): TGTGCCAGCAGTTATGGCCCAGATTTTGGCTACACCTTC. Its protein is CASSYGPDFGYTF.